One sample yielded the 13 T cell receptor beta chains listed below, sequenced in a study of blood T cell repertoires in COVID-19. TCRdb's table, derived via immunoSEQ multiplex PCR, lists solely in-frame clones and lacks some. The table records about 260,000 clones, 75% to 90% of them present only once. The sequenced sample was PBMCs or T cells enriched from blood (not recorded which). Receptors originate from a man aged 50 to 59 who had been exposed to COVID-19.

This chain joins TRBV5-1 and TRBJ2-1; D remains ambiguous. Germline lookup yields CDR1 SGHRS and CDR2 YFSETQ. Trimming shortened V by 2 bases and J by 3 bases, and 9 bases separated the two germline ends. The CDR3 spans 14 residues. The CDR3 DNA is TGCGCCAGCAGCTTACGAGCGAACTACAATGAGCAGTTCTTC. Its protein is CASSLRANYNEQFF.

The CDR3 region is CASSISGWTNTEAFF. CDR3 bases: TGTGCCAGCTCAATTAGCGGGTGGACGAACACTGAAGCTTTCTTT. The J gene is TRBJ1-1, the V gene TRBV18; no reliable D call. V lost 5 bases and J lost 1, with 14 bases in between. CDR1 and CDR2 from the germline V gene are KGHSH and LQKENI. This CDR3 region has 15 residues.

V usage is TRBV27 and J usage is TRBJ1-6; D is perhaps TRBD1 (5 bases). CDR3 length equals 14 residues. V shed 5 bases and J shed 4 bases, with 9 bases lying between them. Per germline, CDR1 MNHEY and CDR2 SMNVEV (reference sequence). Here the CDR3 DNA reads TGTGCCAGCAGTCGGAGACAGTATAATTCACCCCTCCACTTT. It yields the protein CASSRRQYNSPLHF.

The count of this clone is one. The genes are TRBV7-3 and TRBJ1-6; 9 positions agree with TRBD1. CDR3 length: 15 amino acids. V gave up 5 bases and J gave up 7 bases; unmatched junction bases: 6. Germline V gives CDR1 SGHTA, CDR2 FQGTGA. CDR3 DNA sequence: TGTGCCAGCAGCCTTGACAGGGGGGGCAATTCACCCCTCCACTTT. Protein sequence: CASSLDRGGNSPLHF.

The chain couples TRBV5-1 to TRBJ1-1; D is ambiguous. V lost 4 bases, J lost 4 bases, and 20 bases lay in between. This CDR3 comprises 16 residues. CDR1 SGHRS and CDR2 YFSETQ come from the germline V gene. Here the CDR3 DNA reads TGCGCCAGCAGCCCCTTGCCCGGTGCGGTGGTCACTGAAGCTTTCTTT. Protein sequence: CASSPLPGAVVTEAFF.

The rearrangement uses TRBV2 and TRBJ1-1; D might be TRBD1 (6 bases). Germline CDR1 and CDR2: SNHLY and FYNNEI. V was clipped by 7 bases and J by 2 bases, with 17 bases between them. The CDR3 is 15 amino acids. The CDR3 region has the DNA TGTGCCAGCATTCCCAGCCGGGGGGCTAACACTGAAGCTTTCTTT. This gives the protein CASIPSRGANTEAFF.

The chain carries TRBV9 and TRBJ2-4, with 12 bases identical to TRBD2. Per the germline V gene, CDR1 is SGDLS and CDR2 is YYNGEE. The CDR3 runs 15 residues. Trimming took 4 bases from V and 8 from J; bases not matched to a gene: 7. The CDR3 region has the DNA TGTGCCAGCAGCCCGCGGACTAGCGGGATGGACATTCAGTACTTC. Encoded protein: CASSPRTSGMDIQYF.

The CDR3 sequence: CASSPFRAGAYEQYV. CDR3 nucleotides: TGTGCCAGCTCACCCTTTAGGGCAGGGGCCTACGAGCAGTACGTC. V usage is TRBV18 and J usage is TRBJ2-7; the D gene is possibly TRBD1 (6 bases). There are 15 residues in the CDR3. Deletions cut 3 bases from V and 2 bases from J, with 14 bases between. Per the germline V gene, CDR1 is KGHSH and CDR2 is LQKENI.

The V gene is TRBV24-1, the J gene TRBJ2-5; D is perhaps TRBD1 (6 bases). The CDR3 runs to 15 residues. Germline values: CDR1 KGHDR, CDR2 SFDVKD. V was pared by 4 bases and J by 6 bases, with 17 bases between. CDR3 in amino acids: CATSDLVQGRQTQYF. In DNA, the CDR3 is TGTGCCACCAGTGACCTCGTACAGGGAAGGCAGACCCAGTACTTC.

This clone was detected only a few times. CDR3 in DNA: TGTGCCAGCAGTTCAGGAATTACAGGGCGGAACACTGAAGCTTTCTTT. Translation: CASSSGITGRNTEAFF. V usage is TRBV28 and J usage is TRBJ1-1; D may be TRBD1 (6 bases). This CDR3 has 16 residues. The V and J ends lost 4 bases and 1 base respectively, with 16 bases between them. Germline-derived CDR1 and CDR2 are MDHEN and SYDVKM.

This clone is a singleton in its sample. The chain links TRBV11-3 to TRBJ2-3; 12 positions match TRBD2. The CDR3 has 18 residues. Losses at the gene ends were 5 bases for V and 0 bases for J; bases not matched to a gene: 9. Per germline, CDR1 SGHNT and CDR2 YENEEA. The CDR3 spells CASSPRLAGALSTDTQYF. CDR3 bases: TGTGCCAGCAGCCCGAGACTAGCGGGGGCCCTAAGCACAGATACGCAGTATTTT.

The chain combines TRBV7-8 with TRBJ2-1; 7 nucleotides agree with TRBD1. The germline gives CDR1 SGHVS, CDR2 FQNEAQ. V lost 11 bases, J lost 5 bases, and 9 bases stayed unmatched. The CDR3 runs 13 residues. CDR3 DNA sequence: TGTGCCGGTTCGCGACAGGGAAACAATGAGCAGTTCTTC. This encodes CAGSRQGNNEQFF.

Remarks on this clone: One end of the junction fails to match germline, which may point to a read error. The chain employs TRBV27 and TRBJ2-7; D may be TRBD1 (6 bases). Germline V CDR1 and CDR2: MNHEY, SMNVEV (reference sequence). The CDR3 runs to 13 residues. CDR3 coding DNA: TGTGCCAGCCGTTTGCAGGGGTCCTACGAGCAGTACTTC. This codes for CASRLQGSYEQYF.